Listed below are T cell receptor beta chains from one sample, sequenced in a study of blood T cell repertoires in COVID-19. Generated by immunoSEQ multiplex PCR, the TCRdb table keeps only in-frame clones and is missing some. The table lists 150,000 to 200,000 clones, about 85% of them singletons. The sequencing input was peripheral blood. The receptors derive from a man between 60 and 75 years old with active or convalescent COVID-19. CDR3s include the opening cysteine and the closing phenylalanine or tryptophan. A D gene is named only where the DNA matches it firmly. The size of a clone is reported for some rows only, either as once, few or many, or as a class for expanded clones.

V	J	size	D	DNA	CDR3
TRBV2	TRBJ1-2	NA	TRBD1	TGTGCCAGCAGGGACAGGGGGCCCCTTGATGGCTACACCTTC	CASRDRGPLDGYTF
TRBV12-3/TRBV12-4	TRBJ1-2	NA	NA	TGTGCCAGCAGCCTATATGAGTTACATGGCTACACCTTC	CASSLYELHGYTF
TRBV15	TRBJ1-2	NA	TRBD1	TGTGCCACCAGCCTAGACAGGGGCTATGGCTACACCTTC	CATSLDRGYGYTF
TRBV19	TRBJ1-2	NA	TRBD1	TGTGCCAGTACCCCGAGGGGGCTCGAAGGCTATGGCTACACCTTC	CASTPRGLEGYGYTF
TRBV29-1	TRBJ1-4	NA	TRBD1	TGCAGCGTCCGACAGGGGGCTAGTGAAAAACTGTTTTTT	CSVRQGASEKLFF
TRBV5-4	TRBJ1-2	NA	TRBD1	TGTGCCAGCAGCCCGACAGGGGGCCTAAGGGGCTACACCTTC	CASSPTGGLRGYTF
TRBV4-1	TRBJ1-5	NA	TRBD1	TGCGCCAGCAGCCTGCGACAGGGGGCGGATAGCAATCAGCCCCAGCATTTT	CASSLRQGADSNQPQHF
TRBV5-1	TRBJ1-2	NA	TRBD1	TGCGCCAGCAGCGTAACAGGGGACTATGGCTACACCTTC	CASSVTGDYGYTF
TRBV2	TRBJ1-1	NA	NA	TGTGCCAGCAGTGTTATGAACACTGAAGCTTTCTTT	CASSVMNTEAFF
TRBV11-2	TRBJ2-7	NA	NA	TGTGCCAGCAGCCCCCAGGGGAGAACCTACGAGCAGTACTTC	CASSPQGRTYEQYF
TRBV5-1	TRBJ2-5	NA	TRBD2	TGCGCCAGCAGCGACACTAGCGGGGGTTCCCAAGAGACCCAGTACTTC	CASSDTSGGSQETQYF
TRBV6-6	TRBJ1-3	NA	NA	TGTGCCAGCAGCTCGCGTAATCCAGGGACTGGAAACACCATATATTTT	CASSSRNPGTGNTIYF
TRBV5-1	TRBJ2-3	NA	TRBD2	TGCGCCAGCAGCTTGAACGAGCGGGGGGGCACCGCAGATACGCAGTATTTT	CASSLNERGGTADTQYF
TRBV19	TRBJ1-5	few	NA	TGTGCCAGTAGGTTAGGACAGAGAGGCAATCAGCCCCAGCATTTT	CASRLGQRGNQPQHF
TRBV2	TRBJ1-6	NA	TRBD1	TGTGCCATCGGACAGGTTGCGGAATCACCCCTCCACTTT	CAIGQVAESPLHF
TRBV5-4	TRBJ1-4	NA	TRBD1	TGTGCCAGCAGCTTGCAGGGGGCTGACGAAAAACTGTTTTTT	CASSLQGADEKLFF
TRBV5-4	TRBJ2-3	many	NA	TGTGCCAGCAGCTCGGCACAGACATCTAGCACAGATACGCAGTATTTT	CASSSAQTSSTDTQYF
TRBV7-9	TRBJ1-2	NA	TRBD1	TGTGCCAGCAGCAGATACCCGGACAGGGGGCTATTCTATGGCTACACCTTC	CASSRYPDRGLFYGYTF
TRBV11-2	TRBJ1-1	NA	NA	TGTGCCAGCAGTCTTGGGGGCAGGGCCAGCACTGAAGCTTTCTTT	CASSLGGRASTEAFF
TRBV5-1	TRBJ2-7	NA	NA	TGCGCCAGCAGACAGGGTATGGGCCCCTACGAGCAGTACTTC	CASRQGMGPYEQYF
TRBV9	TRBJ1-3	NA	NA	TGTGCCAGCAGCGTAGGGGGAGCCGGAAACACCATATATTTT	CASSVGGAGNTIYF
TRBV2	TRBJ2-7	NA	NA	TGTGCCAGCAGTGAAGTTGGAGGCGTCGAGCAGTACTTC	CASSEVGGVEQYF
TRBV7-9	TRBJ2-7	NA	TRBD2	TGTGCCAGCAGCAGACCGGGACTAGACCACGAGCAGTACTTC	CASSRPGLDHEQYF
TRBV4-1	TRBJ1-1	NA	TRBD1	TGCGCCCGCAGCCAAGACGACAGGGTGAACACTGAAGCTTTCTTT	CARSQDDRVNTEAFF
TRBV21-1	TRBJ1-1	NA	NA	TGTGCCCGACAAGAGAACAATCACAGGACGGAGAACACTGAAGCTTTCTTT	CARQENNHRTENTEAFF
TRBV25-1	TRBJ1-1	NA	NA	TGTGCCAGCAGTGAACAGGGCTCTGAAGCTTTCTTT	CASSEQGSEAFF
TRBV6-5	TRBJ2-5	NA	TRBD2	TGTGCCATCAAGCGGGGCGGGCCTTATGAAGAGACCCAGTACTTC	CAIKRGGPYEETQYF
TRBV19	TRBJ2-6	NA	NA	TGTGCCAGCCACTTTAATGGGCAGACCTCTGGGGCCAACGTCCTGACTTTC	CASHFNGQTSGANVLTF
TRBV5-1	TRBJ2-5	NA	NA	TGCGCCAGCAGCGCAGGGACATCGCAAGAGACCCAGTACTTC	CASSAGTSQETQYF
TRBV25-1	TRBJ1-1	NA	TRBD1	TGTGCCAGCAGGAGGACAGGGAGGAGGACTGAAGCTTTCTTT	CASRRTGRRTEAFF
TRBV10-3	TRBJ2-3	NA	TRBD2	TGTGCCATCAGGGAAACTCGCGGGGGGGCGGGGAGCTCAGATACGCAGTATTTT	CAIRETRGGAGSSDTQYF
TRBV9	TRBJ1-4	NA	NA	TGTGCCAGCAGCCCCGGAGGGATTGGAGAAAAACTGTTTTTT	CASSPGGIGEKLFF
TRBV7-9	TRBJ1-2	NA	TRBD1	TGTGCCAGCAGCTCCGGGACAGTCTATGGCTACACCTTC	CASSSGTVYGYTF
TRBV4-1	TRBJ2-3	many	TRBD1	TGCGCCAGCTCGTACGGGACAGTCACAGATACGCAGTATTTT	CASSYGTVTDTQYF
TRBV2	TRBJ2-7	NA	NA	TGTGCCAGCAGGTCGGGTGCCAACGAGCAGTACTTC	CASRSGANEQYF
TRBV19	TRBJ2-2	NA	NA	TGTGCCAGTAAGGGGCATACTAACACCGGGGAGCTGTTTTTT	CASKGHTNTGELFF
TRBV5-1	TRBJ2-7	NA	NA	TGCGCCAGCAGCACGGGACACATCGAGCAGTACTTC	CASSTGHIEQYF
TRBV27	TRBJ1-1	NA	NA	TGTGCCAGCAGTTTAAGTGACAAGGTTCGTGGTGAAGCTTTCTTT	CASSLSDKVRGEAFF
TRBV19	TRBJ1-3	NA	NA	TGTGCCAGTAGTGTTGACACAAGGTCTGGAAACACCATATATTTT	CASSVDTRSGNTIYF
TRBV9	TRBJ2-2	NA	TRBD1	TGTGCCAGCAGCCGAACGACAGGGGGCGTCACCGGGGAGCTGTTTTTT	CASSRTTGGVTGELFF
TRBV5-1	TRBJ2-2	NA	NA	TGCGCCAGCAGCGCGGGGGCCACTGAGGCCGGGGAGCTGTTTTTT	CASSAGATEAGELFF
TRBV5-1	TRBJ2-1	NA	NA	TGCGCCAGCAGCCCAGGACACAGCTCCTACAATGAGCAGTTCTTC	CASSPGHSSYNEQFF
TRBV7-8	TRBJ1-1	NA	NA	TGTGCCAGCAGCTACCCTCGGGTAGGGAGGACTGAAGCTTTCTTT	CASSYPRVGRTEAFF
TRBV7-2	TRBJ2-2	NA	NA	TGTGCCAGCAGCCTCCAAGGGGCGATCACCGGGGAGCTGTTTTTT	CASSLQGAITGELFF
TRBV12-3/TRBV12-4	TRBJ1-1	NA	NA	TGTGCCAGCAGTTTTCGGTGGAACACTGAAGCTTTCTTT	CASSFRWNTEAFF
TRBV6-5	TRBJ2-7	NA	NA	TGTGCCAGCGCGCCAGGGACACCCGGCGGCGAGCAGTACTTC	CASAPGTPGGEQYF
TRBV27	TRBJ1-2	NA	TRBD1	TGTGCCAGCCAGGACAGGGACTATGGCTACACCTTC	CASQDRDYGYTF
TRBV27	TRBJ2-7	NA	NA	TGTGCCAGCATGGCAGGGTTCAGCGAGCAGTACTTC	CASMAGFSEQYF
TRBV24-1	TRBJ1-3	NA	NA	TGTGCCACCAACAGACCGGACTCTGGAAACACCATATATTTT	CATNRPDSGNTIYF
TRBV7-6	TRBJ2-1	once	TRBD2	TGTGCCAGCAGCTTAGCGGCTAGCGGGGGATACAATGAGCAGTTCTTC	CASSLAASGGYNEQFF
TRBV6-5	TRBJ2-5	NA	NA	TGTGCCAGCAGTTACCGGACGGTGGGGGCAACCCAGTACTTC	CASSYRTVGATQYF
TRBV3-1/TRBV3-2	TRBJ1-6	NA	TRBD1	TGTGCCAGCAGCCGGGGACAGGGAAACACGACACCCCTCCACTTT	CASSRGQGNTTPLHF
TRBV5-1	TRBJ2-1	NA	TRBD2	TGCGCCAGCAGCGCCGGACTAGCGGGGCACTACAATGAGCAGTTCTTC	CASSAGLAGHYNEQFF
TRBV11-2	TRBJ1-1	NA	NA	TGTGCCATCAACCGGCCCGGGGGGGGGACTGAAGCTTTCTTT	CAINRPGGGTEAFF
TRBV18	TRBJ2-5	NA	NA	TGTGCCAGCTCACCATTAGGCGGGGGCCCCCAAGAGACCCAGTACTTC	CASSPLGGGPQETQYF
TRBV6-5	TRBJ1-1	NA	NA	TGTGCCAGCAGTTACCAACCAGGGGTGAACACTGAAGCTTTCTTT	CASSYQPGVNTEAFF
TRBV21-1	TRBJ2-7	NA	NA	TGTGCCAGCAGCAATCACAGGGGGGCCGAGCAGTACTTC	CASSNHRGAEQYF